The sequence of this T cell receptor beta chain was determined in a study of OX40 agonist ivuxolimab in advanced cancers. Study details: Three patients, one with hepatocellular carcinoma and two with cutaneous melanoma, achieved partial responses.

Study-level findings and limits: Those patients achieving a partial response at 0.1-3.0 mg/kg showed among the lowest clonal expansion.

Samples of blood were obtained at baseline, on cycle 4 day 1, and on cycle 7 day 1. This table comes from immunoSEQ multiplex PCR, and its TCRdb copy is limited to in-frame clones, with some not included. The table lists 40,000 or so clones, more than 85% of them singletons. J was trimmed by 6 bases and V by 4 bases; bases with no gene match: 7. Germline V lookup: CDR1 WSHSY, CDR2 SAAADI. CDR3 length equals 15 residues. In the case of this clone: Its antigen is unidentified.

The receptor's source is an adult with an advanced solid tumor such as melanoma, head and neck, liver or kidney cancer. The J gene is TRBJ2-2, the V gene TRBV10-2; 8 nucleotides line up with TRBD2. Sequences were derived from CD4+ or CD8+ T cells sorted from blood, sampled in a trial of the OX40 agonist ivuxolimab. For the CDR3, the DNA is TGCGCCAGCAGTGCGGGACTAGAAGTCTCCGGGGAGCTGTTTTTT. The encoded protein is CASSAGLEVSGELFF.